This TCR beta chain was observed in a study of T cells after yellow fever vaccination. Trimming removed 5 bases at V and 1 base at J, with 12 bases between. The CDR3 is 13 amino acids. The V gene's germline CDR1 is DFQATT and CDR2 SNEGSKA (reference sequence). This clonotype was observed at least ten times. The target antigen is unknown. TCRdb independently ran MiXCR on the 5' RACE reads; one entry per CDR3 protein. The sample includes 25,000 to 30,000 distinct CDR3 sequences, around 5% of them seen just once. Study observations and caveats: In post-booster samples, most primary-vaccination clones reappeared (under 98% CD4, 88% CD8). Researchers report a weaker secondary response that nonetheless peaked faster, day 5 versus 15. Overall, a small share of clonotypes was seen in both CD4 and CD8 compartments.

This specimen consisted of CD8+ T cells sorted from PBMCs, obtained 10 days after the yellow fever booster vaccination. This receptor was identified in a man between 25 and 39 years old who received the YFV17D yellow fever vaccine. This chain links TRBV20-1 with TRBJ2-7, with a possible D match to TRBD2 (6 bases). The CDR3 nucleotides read TGCAGTGCTGGGGGGACCCTTTCCTACGAGCAGTACTTC. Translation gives CSAGGTLSYEQYF.